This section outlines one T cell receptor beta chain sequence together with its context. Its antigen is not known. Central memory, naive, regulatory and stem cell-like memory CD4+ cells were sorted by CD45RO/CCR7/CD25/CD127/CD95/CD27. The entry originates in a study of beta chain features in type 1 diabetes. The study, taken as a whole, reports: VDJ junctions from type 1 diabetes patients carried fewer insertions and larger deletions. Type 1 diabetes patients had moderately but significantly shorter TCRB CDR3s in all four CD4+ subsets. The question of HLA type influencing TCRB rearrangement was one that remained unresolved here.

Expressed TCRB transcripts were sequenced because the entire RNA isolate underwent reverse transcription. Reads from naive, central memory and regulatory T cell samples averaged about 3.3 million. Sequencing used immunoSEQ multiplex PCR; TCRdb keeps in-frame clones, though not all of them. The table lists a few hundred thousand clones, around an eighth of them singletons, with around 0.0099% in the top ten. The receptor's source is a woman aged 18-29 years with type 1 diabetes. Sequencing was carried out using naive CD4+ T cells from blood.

The CDR3 loop is CSVRWTVGQQPEQYF. The CDR3 DNA reads TGCAGCGTTCGTTGGACGGTGGGGCAGCAGCCCGAGCAGTACTTC. The genes are TRBV29-1 and TRBJ2-7, with D perhaps TRBD1 (5 bases). Germline V CDR1 and CDR2: SQVTM, ANQGSEA. CDR3 length: 15 residues. Trimming pared 5 bases from V and 6 bases from J, leaving 23 bases between.